This paragraph reports one T cell receptor beta chain. CDR3 length: 14 residues. The V gene's germline CDR1 is SNHLY and CDR2 FYNNEI. With 5 bases removed from V and 7 bases from J, the gap between germline ends came to 15 bases. The protocol was immunoSEQ multiplex PCR, while the TCRdb copy is restricted to in-frame clones and leaves out a portion. Among about 63,000 clones listed, roughly nine tenths were seen once. The entry originates in a study of OX40 agonist ivuxolimab in advanced cancers. At the level of the study: The patients got ivuxolimab, which is an agonistic anti-OX40 (CD134) antibody.

Here the sequenced sample was CD4+ or CD8+ T cells sorted from blood, taken in a trial of the OX40 agonist ivuxolimab. The rearrangement links TRBV2 to TRBJ1-5, with D possibly being TRBD1 (6 bases). The origin of this receptor is an adult with an advanced solid tumor such as melanoma, head and neck, liver or kidney cancer. The CDR3 sequence: CASSNRDIWQPQHF. CDR3 bases: TGTGCCAGCAGTAACCGGGACATCTGGCAGCCCCAGCATTTT.